There are many counts of the clone carrying this T cell receptor beta chain. Its antigen is currently unknown. Time point of the sample: persistent/refractory GD, antithyroid drugs over 5 years with positive TRAb. PBMC-derived RNA was used for the TCR library. Under American Thyroid Association guidelines, Graves' disease was diagnosed. According to the study, TCR beta libraries were built with iRepertoire HTBI primers and CDR3-region Arm-PCR. In TCRdb, the multiplex PCR reads were re-called with MiXCR into one record per CDR3 protein. The sample has a few hundred thousand distinct CDR3 sequences, 20% to 25% seen once. Germline V gene sequence: CDR1 DFQATT, CDR2 SNEGSKA (reference sequence). Trimming cost V 7 bases and J 2 bases, with 9 bases left between them. The CDR3 loop spans 13 amino acids. These data come from a study of regulatory T cells in long-lasting Graves disease. About the research overall: Over 5 years of antithyroid drugs plus positive TSH receptor antibodies defined persistent Graves' disease. General study points: Patients with persistent disease showed a bias toward TRBV28, TRBJ1-2 and TRBJ2-5.

The chain links TRBV20-1 to TRBJ2-6; D not resolved. The input for sequencing was peripheral blood mononuclear cells (PBMCs), taken when the disease was refractory, from a patient treated with antithyroid drugs. This TCR derives from a female donor with Graves disease. DNA of the CDR3: TGCAGTGGTCGACTCCCTGGGGCCAACGTCCTGACTTTC. Protein: CSGRLPGANVLTF.